Below are 30 T cell receptor beta chains sequenced from a single sample in a study of T cells in Graves' hyperthyroidism and ophthalmopathy. Researchers took RNA transcripts and amplified the TCR beta CDR3 regions from them. Carried out on the TCR CDR3, a first-round RT-PCR used the HTBI primer set. TCRdb called the multiplex PCR reads again in MiXCR, with one record for every CDR3 protein. This sample has approximately 400,000 distinct CDR3 sequences, with roughly 14% found just once. Material for sequencing was blood. Receptor source: a woman between 18 and 30 years old with Graves' hyperthyroidism.

This clonotype was seen only a few times. A much larger clone lies one base from this, so it may be a read error. V usage is TRBV7-2 and J usage is TRBJ2-3; maybe TRBD1 (5 bases). Per germline, CDR1 SGHTA and CDR2 FQGNSA. This CDR3 spans 14 amino acids. V was pared by 0 bases and J by 10 bases, with 14 bases between. CDR3 sequence (DNA): TGTGCCAGCAGCTTAGCGGGGCCCAACCCTCCGCAGTATTTT. This translates into CASSLAGPNPPQYF.

The table lists this clonotype with many counts. This chain links TRBV3-1 with TRBJ2-1; unclear D gene. Trimming removed 3 bases at V and 8 bases at J, with 5 bases between. The CDR3 is 11 residues long. CDR1 and CDR2 from the germline V gene are LGHDT and YNNKEL (reference sequence). CDR3 in DNA: TGTGCCAGCAGCCATTCGCATGAGCAGTTCTTC. Protein: CASSHSHEQFF.

At least ten counts were recorded for this clonotype. This chain links TRBV2 with TRBJ2-7; a possible D gene is TRBD2 (5 bases). The CDR3 runs 14 residues. V shed 4 bases and J shed 5 bases, with 15 bases lying between them. Germline V CDR1 and CDR2: SNHLY, FYNNEI. The CDR3 DNA sequence: TGTGCCAGCAGTGTTCTAGCAGCTCCCCACGAGCAGTACTTC. Its protein is CASSVLAAPHEQYF.

This clonotype has at least ten counts. V usage is TRBV2 and J usage is TRBJ2-7; 10 positions match TRBD1. Losses at the gene ends were 2 bases for V and 3 bases for J; bases not matched to a gene: 4. The CDR3 runs 15 residues. Germline loops: CDR1 SNHLY, CDR2 FYNNEI. The chain's CDR3 is CASSEPGQGGYEQYF. The CDR3 DNA is TGTGCCAGCAGTGAACCCGGACAGGGGGGCTACGAGCAGTACTTC. Variable domain in full (rest from reference TRBV2 and TRBJ2-7): EPEVTQTPSHQVTQMGQEVILRCVPISNHLYFYWYRQILGQKVEFLVSFYNNEISEKSEIFDDQFSVERPDGSNFTLKIRSTKLEDSAMYFCASSEPGQGGYEQYFGPGTRLTVT.

The table lists this clonotype with a few counts. The chain uses TRBV20-1 and TRBJ2-1, with 7 bases aligning to TRBD1. The germline CDR1 and CDR2 sequences are DFQATT and SNEGSKA (reference sequence). With 5 bases clipped from V and 0 bases from J, the junction kept 13 bases outside the gene matches. The CDR3 is made up of 17 amino acids. CDR3 nucleotide sequence: TGCAGTGCTTGGGGCAACCCGGACAGGAGCTCCTACAATGAGCAGTTCTTC. Its protein is CSAWGNPDRSSYNEQFF.

The rearrangement links TRBV18 to TRBJ2-3; 7 nucleotides agree with TRBD1. The CDR3 covers 18 residues. Trimming took 3 bases from V and 3 from J; bases not matched to a gene: 15. The germline CDR1 and CDR2 sequences are KGHSH and LQKENI. CDR3 region: CASSPIANPGQSTDTQYF. CDR3 DNA: TGTGCCAGCTCACCTATTGCTAACCCGGGACAGAGTACAGATACGCAGTATTTT.

This clonotype has a count of ten or more. This chain joins TRBV24-1 and TRBJ1-5; D remains ambiguous. Trimming stripped 2 bases from V and 7 bases from J, with 14 bases between. From germline, CDR1 is KGHDR and CDR2 SFDVKD. CDR3 size: 15 residues. CDR3 sequence: CATSDSSVVGQPQHF. CDR3 nucleotides: TGTGCCACCAGTGATTCCTCCGTGGTTGGACAGCCCCAGCATTTT.

The sample holds a few counts of this clonotype. Mismatch with germline at one junction end may stem from a read error. The V call is TRBV28, the J call TRBJ2-5, with a tentative D call TRBD2 (5 bases). The CDR3 spans 15 residues. Germline V lookup: CDR1 MDHEN, CDR2 SYDVKM. The chain's CDR3 is CASRFGFSPSTGENF. CDR3 DNA: TGTGCCAGCAGATTCGGGTTCAGCCCCTCTACCGGGGAGAACTTC.

V gene TRBV5-1 combines with J gene TRBJ1-2; D is unclear. The V gene's germline CDR1 is SGHRS and CDR2 YFSETQ. This CDR3 has 14 residues. Trimming stripped 4 bases from V and 8 bases from J, with 18 bases between. The DNA of the CDR3 is TGCGCCAGCAGCCCCCTTTCATCCCGCGAGGGCTACACCTTC. Encoded protein: CASSPLSSREGYTF.

This clonotype was counted a few times. CDR3 coding DNA: TGTGCCAGCAGTTACCGACCGGCGGGACAGGGAGGTGAGACCCAGTACTTC. Encoded protein: CASSYRPAGQGGETQYF. This chain uses TRBV6-6 with TRBJ2-5; TRBD1 aligns across 9 bases. The V gene end was trimmed by 2 bases and the J gene end by 5 bases; junction bases not matched to a gene: 12. There are 17 residues in the CDR3. Germline CDR1 is MNHNY and CDR2 is SVGAGI (reference sequence).

The chain has TRBV19 and TRBJ2-7; weak D call: TRBD1 (6 bases). Per germline, CDR1 LNHDA and CDR2 SQIVND (reference sequence). The CDR3 consists of 13 residues. Trimming took 9 bases from V and 3 from J, leaving 15 bases between them. This CDR3 reads CASSGPGVYEQYF. CDR3 nucleotides: TGTGCCAGCTCCGGACCAGGGGTCTACGAGCAGTACTTC.

A word on this clonotype: Mismatch with germline at one junction end may stem from a read error. The rearrangement joins TRBV20-1 to TRBJ2-1; TRBD2 agrees at 10 bases. Germline V lookup: CDR1 DFQATT, CDR2 SNEGSKA (reference sequence). This CDR3 spans 13 amino acids. The CDR3 spells CSAREPLAGGGIF. The CDR3 DNA follows: TGCAGTGCTAGAGAGCCCTTAGCGGGAGGTGGGATCTTC.

This clonotype was counted ten times or more. The rearrangement links TRBV18 to TRBJ1-1; maybe TRBD1 (5 bases). V lost 4 bases and J 1 base, leaving 13 bases between the germline ends. CDR1 and CDR2 (germline): KGHSH, LQKENI. This CDR3 region has 15 residues. In nucleotides, the CDR3 is TGTGCCAGCTCACTGAGGACATCTTCGAACACTGAAGCTTTCTTT. It specifies CASSLRTSSNTEAFF.

This clonotype was seen ten or more times. J is TRBJ2-1 and V is TRBV6-2 or TRBV6-3, with 7 bases fitting TRBD1. Germline V gene lookup returns CDR1 MNHEY and CDR2 SVGEGT. The V and J ends lost 0 bases and 0 bases, in that order; junction bases with no gene match: 2. The CDR3 is 16 residues long. The CDR3 sequence is CASSYSGTASYNEQFF. The CDR3 region has the DNA TGTGCCAGCAGTTACTCAGGGACAGCCTCCTACAATGAGCAGTTCTTC.

This chain links TRBV25-1 with TRBJ2-3; a possible D gene is TRBD1 (5 bases). V was trimmed by 0 bases and J by 4 bases, leaving 14 bases between them. This CDR3 spans 16 amino acids. From germline, CDR1 is MGHDK and CDR2 SYGVNS. CDR3 amino acids: CASSEYAFQGPDTQYF. CDR3 nucleotide sequence: TGTGCCAGCAGTGAATATGCGTTTCAGGGTCCAGATACGCAGTATTTT.

The chain recombines TRBV27 with TRBJ1-4; D not certain. V was cut by 7 bases and J by 8 bases, with 17 bases left in between. The length of the CDR3 is 14 residues. Per the germline V gene, CDR1 is MNHEY and CDR2 is SMNVEV (reference sequence). CDR3 DNA: TGTGCCAGCACCTCGGACGTTCTTGGCGAAAAACTGTTTTTT. Encoded protein: CASTSDVLGEKLFF.

This clonotype was counted only a few times. The genes are TRBV7-2 and TRBJ2-2; possibly TRBD2 for D (7 bases). Germline values: CDR1 SGHTA, CDR2 FQGNSA. The CDR3 contains 16 residues. Trimming took off 1 base at V and 7 bases at J, with 16 bases between the two ends. Here the CDR3 reads CASSLEGGPRVGELFF. The CDR3 coding sequence is TGTGCCAGCAGCTTAGAGGGGGGGCCGAGGGTCGGGGAGCTGTTTTTT.

This chain connects TRBV7-2 to TRBJ2-5; 8 bases fit TRBD2. J gave up 3 bases and V 6 bases, and 12 bases lay outside the gene matches. Germline V CDR1 and CDR2: SGHTA, FQGNSA. The CDR3 length is 16 residues. CDR3 region: CASRLGGAVAKETQYF. CDR3 sequence (DNA): TGTGCCAGCAGACTCGGGGGGGCCGTGGCAAAAGAGACCCAGTACTTC.

This clonotype was picked up many times. The chain links TRBV10-3 to TRBJ1-1; 7 bases fit TRBD1. This CDR3 is 16 amino acids long. The V gene's germline CDR1 is ENHRY and CDR2 SYGVKD. CDR3 loop: CASSGGMGWSNTEAFF. CDR3 nucleotides: TGTGCATCTTCAGGGGGAATGGGCTGGTCTAACACTGAAGCTTTCTTT.

The gene calls are TRBV6-5 and TRBJ1-4; 9 bases agree with TRBD1. Per the germline V gene, CDR1 is MNHEY and CDR2 is SVGAGI. The CDR3 has 15 amino acids. V trimming: 2 bases; J trimming: 7 bases; junction bases outside the gene matches: 5. In DNA form, the CDR3 reads TGTGCCAGCAGTTACACAGGGGGCTGGGGTGAAAAACTGTTTTTT. It is translated as CASSYTGGWGEKLFF.

This clonotype was counted ten times or more. V gene TRBV12-3 or TRBV12-4 combines with J gene TRBJ1-1, with TRBD1 as a possible D gene (5 bases). The CDR3 is 14 amino acids. Trimming removed 4 bases from V and 1 base from J, with 10 bases in between. Here the CDR3 reads CASSSGHANTEAFF. The CDR3 DNA sequence: TGTGCCAGCAGTTCCGGACATGCGAACACTGAAGCTTTCTTT.

Many counts were recorded for this clonotype. This sequence joins TRBV6-1 and TRBJ1-2; D call uncertain. Germline CDR1 reads MNHNS; CDR2 reads SASEGT. CDR3 length: 14 amino acids. V lost 3 bases and J lost 4, with 12 bases in between. The CDR3, as DNA: TGTGCCAGCAGTGAGAGCTGGGGTCCCTATGGCTACACCTTC. It yields the protein CASSESWGPYGYTF.

This clonotype was seen only a few times. The chain links TRBV10-2 to TRBJ2-2; the D gene could be TRBD1 or TRBD2 (6 bases each). Trimming stripped 7 bases from V and 4 bases from J, with 13 bases between. Per germline, CDR1 WSHSY and CDR2 SAAADI. This CDR3 spans 14 amino acids. As DNA, the CDR3 is TGCGCCAGCATAGGAGGGGGACTCACCGGGGAGCTGTTTTTT. The encoded protein is CASIGGGLTGELFF.

In this sample, this clonotype turned up a few times. The genes are TRBV7-2 and TRBJ1-1; TRBD1 might be the D (6 bases). Germline CDR1 and CDR2: SGHTA and FQGNSA. The CDR3 runs to 16 residues. V was shortened by 1 base and J by 0 bases, with 12 bases between the two germline ends. DNA for the CDR3: TGTGCCAGCAGCTTAGTACCGCAGGGGATGAACACTGAAGCTTTCTTT. Translating gives CASSLVPQGMNTEAFF.

The V call is TRBV7-2, the J call TRBJ2-7; D may be TRBD2 (5 bases). The CDR3 covers 16 residues. The germline V and J ends were trimmed by 4 bases and 3 bases, with 19 bases remaining between them. Germline loops: CDR1 SGHTA, CDR2 FQGNSA. The CDR3 spells CASSSPGVAPRYEQYF. The CDR3 region has the DNA TGTGCCAGCAGCTCCCCTGGGGTAGCGCCCCGCTACGAGCAGTACTTC. The full variable domain, completed using reference TRBV7-2 and TRBJ2-7, is GAGVSQSPSNKVTEKGKDVELRCDPISGHTALYWYRQSLGQGLEFLIYFQGNSAPDKSGLPSDRFSAERTGGSVSTLTIQRTQQEDSAVYLCASSSPGVAPRYEQYFGPGTRLTVT.

The rearrangement links TRBV20-1 to TRBJ2-5; D gene ambiguous. The CDR3 is made up of 12 amino acids. CDR1 and CDR2 (germline): DFQATT, SNEGSKA (reference sequence). The V end lost 2 bases, the J end lost 7 bases, and 11 bases lay between the germline ends. The DNA of the CDR3 is TGCAGTGCTAGACAGAGCTGGGGGACCCAGTACTTC. Its translation: CSARQSWGTQYF.

This clonotype showed up just a few times. This chain uses TRBV7-9 with TRBJ2-7; D ambiguous. This CDR3 is built from 15 residues. With 1 base removed from V and 1 base from J, the gap between germline ends came to 11 bases. Germline V gene sequence: CDR1 SEHNR, CDR2 FQNEAQ (reference sequence). DNA for the CDR3: TGTGCCAGCAGCTTAGGATTCGGAGCGTCCTACGAGCAGTACTTC. Encoded protein: CASSLGFGASYEQYF.

This clonotype has only a few counts. This chain connects TRBV28 to TRBJ2-7, with 10 bases fitting TRBD2. The germline V gene has CDR1 MDHEN and CDR2 SYDVKM. The J segment lost 2 bases and the V segment lost 7 bases, leaving 8 bases of the junction unmatched. The CDR3 runs 15 residues. The CDR3 DNA reads TGTGCCAGCAAACCGGGGACTAGCGTCGCCTACGAGCAGTACTTC. Its translation is CASKPGTSVAYEQYF.

This clonotype was observed at least ten times. The chain links TRBV7-3 to TRBJ1-6; TRBD1 agrees at 9 bases. The CDR3 totals 15 residues. V dropped 5 bases and J dropped 7; count of bases not matched to a gene: 6. CDR1 is SGHTA, CDR2 FQGTGA, per germline. The CDR3 here is CASSRGTGRNSPLHF. In nucleotides, the CDR3 is TGTGCCAGCAGCCGTGGGACAGGGAGAAATTCACCCCTCCACTTT. Variable domain in full (rest from reference TRBV7-3 and TRBJ1-6): GAGVSQTPSNKVTEKGKYVELRCDPISGHTALYWYRQSLGQGPEFLIYFQGTGAADDSGLPNDRFFAVRPEGSVSTLKIQRTERGDSAVYLCASSRGTGRNSPLHFGNGTRLTVT.

This chain joins TRBV19 and TRBJ2-1; a possible D gene is TRBD2 (5 bases). CDR1 LNHDA and CDR2 SQIVND come from the germline V gene (reference sequence). The V end was cut by 5 bases, the J end by 5 bases, with 10 bases between. The CDR3 covers 13 residues. CDR3 region: CASSRGLNNEQFF. Written as DNA, the CDR3 is TGTGCCAGTAGTCGTGGACTTAACAATGAGCAGTTCTTC.